This T cell receptor beta chain was documented in a study of blood T cell repertoires in COVID-19. On the study more broadly: The samples span acute and convalescent COVID-19 from the United States, Italy and Spain.

The participants were between roughly 18 and 90 years old and came from 24 US areas. Here immunoSEQ multiplex PCR was the method, and the copy in TCRdb shows in-frame clones only, minus some. Found here are some 200,000 clones, approximately 88% of them singletons; the top ten hold 10%. CDR1 is MNHEY, CDR2 SVGAGI, per germline. The CDR3 spans 15 residues. V lost 5 bases, J lost 2 bases, and 13 bases lay in between. V is TRBV6-5 and J is TRBJ1-5; D is possibly TRBD1 (6 bases). This sequence was found in a man aged 18-30 years with acute COVID-19. Sample: PBMCs or T cells enriched from blood (not recorded which). The CDR3 sequence: CASSNQGFGNQPQHF. In nucleotides, the CDR3 is TGTGCCAGCAGTAATCAGGGGTTTGGCAATCAGCCCCAGCATTTT.